This T cell receptor gamma chain came from a study of gamma-delta T cells after stem cell transplantation. There are a few counts of this clone. With CATT, TCRdb re-called clones from the RT-PCR reads. This table has 2,800 or so gamma-chain clones, roughly 18% appearing once. CDR3 length: 12 residues. Per germline, CDR1 EGSTGY and CDR2 YDSYTSSV. J gave up 1 base and V 6 bases, and 3 bases lay outside the gene matches. The sample comprised gamma-delta T cells. This chain links TRGV4 with TRGJ1 or TRGJ2. The source is a human donor. It is not recorded whose cells these are; they may come from a transplant donor. CDR3 loop: CATWHNYYKKLF. The CDR3 DNA is TGTGCCACCTGGCATAATTATTATAAGAAACTCTTT.